The 13 T cell receptor beta chains below come from one sample, sequenced in a study of blood T cell repertoires in COVID-19 (dated by TCRdb to the early 2020s). To prepare the library, the immunoSEQ multiplex PCR assay was applied. Entries here come from immuneACCESS through TCRdb and include only in-frame sequences with V and J called. Some clones fail to appear in such tables; in the studies checked, an unresolved V gene covers under half of the shortfall, and the cause of the remainder is unknown. The sample records about 440,000 clones, about 90% of which are singletons. Clones ranked in the top ten supply roughly 0.66% of the sample. Sequenced sample: PBMCs or T cells enriched from blood (not recorded which). These receptors came from a man in his late teens or twenties who had recovered from COVID-19.

This chain uses TRBV3-1 (or the pseudogene TRBV3-2) with TRBJ2-7; TRBD1 matches 9 bases. Germline trimming cut 5 bases from V and 4 bases from J; bases unmatched to any gene: 6. Germline CDR1 is LGHDT and CDR2 is YNNKEL (reference sequence). The CDR3 runs 14 residues. The CDR3 loop reads CASSKGQGQYEQYF. DNA for the CDR3: TGTGCCAGCAGCAAGGGACAGGGTCAGTACGAGCAGTACTTC.

J is TRBJ1-1 and V is TRBV2, with a possible D match to TRBD1 (6 bases). CDR3 length equals 15 residues. V dropped 6 bases and J dropped 4 bases, with 18 bases sitting between them. In germline, CDR1 is SNHLY, CDR2 FYNNEI. CDR3 sequence reads: CASRDSGHQSTEAFF. CDR3 DNA: TGTGCCAGCAGGGACTCGGGACACCAGAGCACTGAAGCTTTCTTT.

This chain connects TRBV2 to TRBJ2-1; TRBD2 matches at 7 bases. The CDR3 spans 10 residues. The V and J ends lost 11 bases and 9 bases, in that order; junction bases with no gene match: 4. Germline V CDR1 and CDR2: SNHLY, FYNNEI. CDR3 nucleotide sequence: TGTGCCGCGGGGGAGGGTGAGCAGTTCTTC. Its translation: CAAGEGEQFF. The full variable domain, with the rest looked up from reference TRBV2 and TRBJ2-1, is EPEVTQTPSHQVTQMGQEVILRCVPISNHLYFYWYRQILGQKVEFLVSFYNNEISEKSEIFDDQFSVERPDGSNFTLKIRSTKLEDSAMYFCAAGEGEQFFGPGTRLTVL.

The V and J genes are TRBV2 and TRBJ2-2; 9 nucleotides align to TRBD2. The CDR3 is made up of 16 amino acids. Germline CDR1 reads SNHLY; CDR2 reads FYNNEI. Trimming removed 4 bases from V and 4 bases from J; junction bases left unmatched: 7. CDR3 protein: CASSAPLAGFTGELFF. As DNA, the CDR3 is TGTGCCAGCAGTGCCCCGCTAGCGGGATTCACCGGGGAGCTGTTTTTT. The full variable domain, its missing parts supplied by reference TRBV2 and TRBJ2-2, is EPEVTQTPSHQVTQMGQEVILRCVPISNHLYFYWYRQILGQKVEFLVSFYNNEISEKSEIFDDQFSVERPDGSNFTLKIRSTKLEDSAMYFCASSAPLAGFTGELFFGEGSRLTVL.

The chain is built from TRBV6-1 and TRBJ2-7; possible D gene TRBD2, 6 bases. The CDR3 sequence is 14 residues long. CDR1 MNHNS and CDR2 SASEGT come from the germline V gene. V lost 2 bases and J lost 4, with 12 bases in between. CDR3 sequence reads: CASSEMGGGYEQYF. The DNA of the CDR3 is TGTGCCAGCAGTGAAATGGGGGGTGGGTACGAGCAGTACTTC.

V usage is TRBV21-1 and J usage is TRBJ1-5. TRBV21-1 is a pseudogene locus. The CDR3 has 14 amino acids. The CDR3 DNA reads TGTGCCAGCAGCAAATTAGGAGGGAATCAGCCCCAGCATTTT. Translation: CASSKLGGNQPQHF.

V and J are TRBV11-2 and TRBJ1-5; 9 bases agree with TRBD1. Unmatched junction bases numbered 10, after V lost 4 bases and J lost 6 bases. The CDR3 contains 16 residues. Germline CDR1 reads SGHAT; CDR2 reads FQNNGV. CDR3 nucleotide sequence: TGTGCCAGCAGCTCCCGTCGGGACAGGGATTCTCAGCCCCAGCATTTT. This encodes CASSSRRDRDSQPQHF.

This chain connects TRBV3-1 (or the pseudogene TRBV3-2) to TRBJ2-5; 9 bases fit TRBD1. The CDR3 sequence is 16 residues long. Germline loops: CDR1 LGHDT, CDR2 YNNKEL (reference sequence). After removal of 4 bases from V and 7 bases from J, the junction contained 13 bases not matched to a gene. The CDR3 protein is CASSPNRDRVLATQYF. The CDR3 DNA reads TGTGCCAGCAGCCCCAACCGGGACAGGGTTTTGGCGACCCAGTACTTC.

The gene calls are TRBV19 and TRBJ1-5, with D possibly TRBD1 on 5 matching bases. V dropped 4 bases and J dropped 5 bases, with 18 bases sitting between them. The CDR3 consists of 16 residues. Germline V gene sequence: CDR1 LNHDA, CDR2 SQIVND (reference sequence). This CDR3 reads CASSKEQGFWHQPQHF. DNA of the CDR3: TGTGCCAGTAGTAAAGAGCAGGGTTTTTGGCATCAGCCCCAGCATTTT.

The chain employs TRBV6-5 and TRBJ1-3; 11 nucleotides match TRBD1. CDR1 is MNHEY and CDR2 is SVGAGI in the germline V gene. The ends lost 6 bases at V and 3 bases at J; junction bases unmatched: 4. The CDR3 runs to 15 residues. The CDR3 bases are TGTGCCAGCAGCCGGGACAGGGGGAATGGAAACACCATATATTTT. This translates into CASSRDRGNGNTIYF.

In this sample, this clone turned up once. The genes are TRBV3-1 (or the pseudogene TRBV3-2) and TRBJ2-1; maybe TRBD1 (6 bases). CDR1 is LGHDT and CDR2 is YNNKEL in the germline V gene (reference sequence). V lost 1 base and J lost 9, with 19 bases in between. The CDR3 covers 16 residues. CDR3 DNA sequence: TGTGCCAGCAGCCAAGGTACAGGGAGTATTCTTGGTGAGCAGTTCTTC. Amino acids: CASSQGTGSILGEQFF.

The chain carries TRBV5-5 and TRBJ1-1, with D hard to call. Trimming took off 3 bases at V and 6 bases at J, with 9 bases between the two ends. CDR3 length: 12 residues. Germline assignment: CDR1 SGHKS and CDR2 YYEKEE (reference sequence). The CDR3 reads CASSWTGAEAFF. CDR3 coding DNA: TGTGCCAGCAGCTGGACGGGAGCTGAAGCTTTCTTT.

The chain joins TRBV5-1 to TRBJ1-4; D gene uncertain. Between the trimmed V and J ends, which lost 1 base and 0 bases, there was a span of 7 bases. Germline loops: CDR1 SGHRS, CDR2 YFSETQ. The CDR3 extends over 15 amino acids. Here the CDR3 DNA reads TGCGCCAGCAGCTTGACTCTCGCAACTAATGAAAAACTGTTTTTT. It encodes CASSLTLATNEKLFF.